This T cell receptor (gamma chain) was recorded in a study of gamma-delta chains in newborns, infants, children. The overall study: Microbial exposure reportedly drives polyclonal innate γδ T cell expansion after birth.

With V trimmed by 2 bases and J by 7 bases, 8 bases remained unmatched. The CDR3 spans 17 residues. Germline CDR1 reads GITISATS; CDR2 reads ISYDGTV (reference sequence). Only a few counts were recorded for this clone. TCRdb repeated clone calling on the reads with CATT. Of 500 to 650 gamma-chain clones listed, 74% are singletons. The TCR was taken from a child who was a newborn, infant or young child, either healthy, febrile or measles-vaccinated (not recorded which). V is TRGV9 and J is TRGJP. Assignment of the J gene here rests on matching the DNA to germline, because TCRdb gives none. Sequencing was carried out using blood. The CDR3 protein is CALWEARRELGKKIKVF. The DNA for the CDR3 is TGTGCCTTGTGGGAGGCGAGGCGGGAGTTGGGCAAAAAAATCAAGGTATTT.